Following are 18 T cell receptor beta chains from one sample sequenced in a study of Ad26.COV2.S vaccination and SARS-CoV-2 variants. TCRdb's copy holds only in-frame clones and misses some; the assay was immunoSEQ multiplex PCR. The sample records 85,000 to 95,000 clones, approximately 82% being singletons. This specimen consisted of peripheral blood, obtained after recovery from COVID-19. The source of these receptors is a human donor who had recovered from COVID-19.

The chain couples TRBV27 to TRBJ2-7; no firm D call. With 5 bases removed from V and 2 bases from J, the gap between germline ends came to 7 bases. This CDR3 has 12 residues. From germline, CDR1 is MNHEY and CDR2 SMNVEV (reference sequence). In DNA, the CDR3 is TGTGCCAGCAGTAAAGGGCCCTACGAGCAGTACTTC. Translated: CASSKGPYEQYF.

The V call is TRBV19, the J call TRBJ2-2; D is perhaps TRBD2 (5 bases). Germline CDR1 is LNHDA and CDR2 is SQIVND (reference sequence). With 11 bases removed from V and 4 bases from J, the gap between germline ends came to 20 bases. The CDR3 length is 15 residues. The DNA of the CDR3 is TGTGCCTCCTATCCCAAAGTGGAGGTCACCGGGGAGCTGTTTTTT. It translates to CASYPKVEVTGELFF.

This clone turned up a few times. The chain recombines TRBV14 with TRBJ2-7; 8 positions agree with TRBD2. CDR1 and CDR2 from the germline V gene are SGHDN and FVKESK. This CDR3 contains 19 residues. V was clipped by 1 base and J by 0 bases; unmatched bases: 14. The CDR3 DNA follows: TGTGCCAGCAGCCAAGGAGTGATAGTAGCGGGGCCTTTCTCCTACGAGCAGTACTTC. Encoded protein: CASSQGVIVAGPFSYEQYF.

This chain links TRBV18 with TRBJ2-5; 11 bases map to TRBD2. Germline trimming cut 1 base from V and 4 bases from J; bases unmatched to any gene: 11. Germline V gives CDR1 KGHSH, CDR2 LQKENI. The CDR3 length is 18 residues. CDR3 sequence: CASSPLAGGPMGPETQYF. CDR3 DNA: TGTGCCAGCTCACCACTAGCGGGAGGGCCCATGGGGCCAGAGACCCAGTACTTC.

CDR3 nucleotide sequence: TGTGCCAGCAGTCCCACGACAGGGACAGGGGTTTCCTACGAGCAGTACTTC. Encoded protein: CASSPTTGTGVSYEQYF. The gene calls are TRBV25-1 and TRBJ2-7; 10 bases line up with TRBD1. V lost 5 bases, J lost 1 base, and 11 bases stayed unmatched. The CDR3 totals 17 residues. CDR1 and CDR2 from the germline V gene are MGHDK and SYGVNS.

A remark on this clone: This CDR3 is also generated by other DNA sequences in the sample. The V and J genes are TRBV6-2 or TRBV6-3 and TRBJ2-6; the D gene could be TRBD1 or TRBD2 (6 bases each). V lost 6 bases, J lost 4 bases, and 19 bases lay in between. Germline values: CDR1 MNHEY, CDR2 SVGEGT. The CDR3 runs to 17 residues. The CDR3 protein is CASSPWDTSSGANVLTF. CDR3 nucleotides: TGTGCCAGCAGCCCCTGGGACACTAGCTCCGGGGCCAACGTCCTGACTTTC.

In its sample, this clone was seen a few times. This chain uses TRBV7-9 with TRBJ2-2; TRBD2 matches 12 bases. V dropped 7 bases and J dropped 7; count of bases not matched to a gene: 13. The CDR3 is 17 amino acids. Germline values: CDR1 SEHNR, CDR2 FQNEAQ (reference sequence). The CDR3 bases are TGTGCCAGCACCCACCCGACTAGCGGGAGACAAGGCGGGGAGCTGTTTTTT. This sequence encodes CASTHPTSGRQGGELFF.

This clone is labeled as medium-sized. V and J are TRBV14 and TRBJ2-7; unclear D gene. The CDR3 runs 12 residues. Germline V gene data show CDR1 as SGHDN and CDR2 as FVKESK. The V gene lost 5 bases and the J gene lost 2 bases, with 7 bases spanning the gap. The CDR3 bases are TGTGCCAGCAGCTCCCGTACCTACGAGCAGTACTTC. Amino acids: CASSSRTYEQYF.

The CDR3 is CASSPREGRRETQYF. As DNA, the CDR3 is TGCGCCAGCAGCCCCCGTGAGGGGAGGCGGGAGACCCAGTACTTC. V is TRBV5-1 and J is TRBJ2-5; D is possibly TRBD2 (6 bases). The CDR3 loop spans 15 amino acids. Looked up from germline, CDR1 is SGHRS and CDR2 is YFSETQ. Trimming took off 4 bases at V and 5 bases at J, with 18 bases between the two ends.

The V gene is TRBV5-1, the J gene TRBJ1-2; 8 nucleotides align to TRBD1. This CDR3 is 14 amino acids long. V lost 3 bases, J lost 3 bases, and 4 bases stayed unmatched. The germline gives CDR1 SGHRS, CDR2 YFSETQ. The CDR3 protein is CASSSNRGDYGYTF. The CDR3 bases are TGCGCCAGCAGCTCAAACAGGGGGGACTATGGCTACACCTTC.

The chain couples TRBV7-9 to TRBJ2-7; D might be TRBD1 (6 bases). V was trimmed by 2 bases and J by 0 bases, leaving 14 bases between them. This CDR3 has 16 amino acids. From germline, CDR1 is SEHNR and CDR2 FQNEAQ (reference sequence). This chain's CDR3 is CASSLKKGTSSYEQYF. The CDR3 nucleotides are TGTGCCAGCAGCTTAAAAAAGGGGACAAGCTCCTACGAGCAGTACTTC.

CDR3 sequence (DNA): TGTGCCAGCAGTTTAAGGCCCCGGGAAAAACTGTTTTTT. Translation gives CASSLRPREKLFF. The chain has TRBV27 and TRBJ1-4, with no clear D. CDR3 size: 13 residues. V dropped 2 bases and J dropped 8 bases, with 9 bases sitting between them. CDR1 is MNHEY and CDR2 is SMNVEV in the germline V gene (reference sequence).

The CDR3 protein is CASSDLSGDYEQYF. CDR3 nucleotide sequence: TGCGCCAGCAGTGACTTAAGCGGCGACTACGAGCAGTACTTC. The chain employs TRBV10-2 and TRBJ2-7; TRBD2 might be the D (5 bases). Germline V gene data show CDR1 as WSHSY and CDR2 as SAAADI. The CDR3 totals 14 residues. V shed 3 bases and J shed 3 bases, with 12 bases lying between them.

The rearrangement links TRBV28 to TRBJ2-3, with TRBD2 as a possible D gene (5 bases). The CDR3 runs to 11 residues. V lost 6 bases to trimming and J lost 7 bases, with 8 bases between them. Germline V gene data show CDR1 as MDHEN and CDR2 as SYDVKM. CDR3 sequence: CASRSGYTQYF. The CDR3 nucleotides are TGTGCCAGCAGATCGGGGTATACGCAGTATTTT.

With respect to this clone: The identical CDR3 is also encoded by other nucleotide sequences in the sample. J is TRBJ2-7 and V is TRBV27; D gene uncertain. CDR3 length: 11 amino acids. Germline CDR1 reads MNHEY; CDR2 reads SMNVEV (reference sequence). The V end was cut by 3 bases, the J end by 4 bases, with 4 bases between. In DNA form, the CDR3 reads TGTGCCAGCAGTTTGGGGTACGAGCAGTACTTC. Protein: CASSLGYEQYF.

This rearrangement joins TRBV24-1 to TRBJ1-1; D is perhaps TRBD1 (5 bases). Germline values: CDR1 KGHDR, CDR2 SFDVKD. Between the trimmed V and J ends, which lost 4 bases and 6 bases, there was a span of 11 bases. This CDR3 contains 13 residues. The DNA of the CDR3 is TGTGCCACCAGTGAGGAGGTAGGGGCTGAAGCTTTCTTT. Its translation: CATSEEVGAEAFF.

The J gene is TRBJ2-1, the V gene TRBV14; D is undetermined. Trimming removed 2 bases at V and 0 bases at J, with 5 bases between. The CDR3 contains 14 residues. Germline CDR1 is SGHDN and CDR2 is FVKESK. This CDR3 is CASSQRVSYNEQFF. CDR3 DNA sequence: TGTGCCAGCAGCCAAAGGGTCTCCTACAATGAGCAGTTCTTC.

The chain links TRBV2 to TRBJ2-6; possibly TRBD1 or TRBD2 for D (5 bases each). The germline V gene has CDR1 SNHLY and CDR2 FYNNEI. CDR3 size: 22 residues. The V end lost 5 bases, the J end lost 0 bases, and 29 bases lay between the germline ends. The CDR3, as DNA: TGTGCCAGCAGTACCCACGCCCCTGACGGGTTCGGGACCAGCTCTGGGGCCAACGTCCTGACTTTC. Encoded protein: CASSTHAPDGFGTSSGANVLTF. The full variable domain, completed using reference TRBV2 and TRBJ2-6, is EPEVTQTPSHQVTQMGQEVILRCVPISNHLYFYWYRQILGQKVEFLVSFYNNEISEKSEIFDDQFSVERPDGSNFTLKIRSTKLEDSAMYFCASSTHAPDGFGTSSGANVLTFGAGSRLTVL.